These 27 T cell receptor beta chains originate from one sample sequenced in a study of prognosis after radiotherapy for stage I lung cancer. TCR beta CDR3 amplification from genomic DNA was performed by two-round multiplex PCR. Primers specific to each TRBV and TRBJ gene drove first-round PCR. TCRdb itself ran the multiplex PCR reads through MiXCR, one entry per CDR3 protein. Of around 23,000 distinct CDR3 sequences listed, under 45% are singletons. Sequencing was performed on PBMCs, taken before or after stereotactic body radiation therapy (not recorded which). Every receptor here comes from a donor older than 45 with non-small cell lung cancer.

In its sample, this clonotype was seen many times. This sequence joins TRBV5-1 and TRBJ2-3; D possibly corresponds to TRBD2 (7 bases). Germline lookup yields CDR1 SGHRS and CDR2 YFSETQ. V lost 9 bases, J lost 3 bases, and 17 bases lay in between. The CDR3 consists of 14 residues. CDR3 coding DNA: TGCGCCACCGCTGGGGGGGCGGTAACAGATACGCAGTATTTT. Protein product: CATAGGAVTDTQYF.

Points on this clonotype: A read error likely explains this, since a far larger clone differs by one base. The gene calls are TRBV6-4 and TRBJ2-3; TRBD2 aligns across 9 bases. The CDR3 is 19 residues long. With V trimmed by 5 bases and J by 5 bases, 20 bases remained unmatched. Germline V gene sequence: CDR1 MRHNA, CDR2 SNTAGT. This chain's CDR3 is CASSYDSGSAGIGRDTQYF. The CDR3 DNA is TGTGCCAGCAGTTACGATAGCGGGAGTGCCGGAATCGGCAGAGATACGCAGTATTTT.

The gene calls are TRBV6-2 or TRBV6-3 and TRBJ1-3; 9 bases are shared with TRBD1. V lost 6 bases, J lost 4 bases, and 7 bases stayed unmatched. The CDR3 length is 15 residues. Germline CDR1 reads MNHEY; CDR2 reads SVGEGT. CDR3 nucleotide sequence: TGTGCCAGCAGACCGAAAGGGACAGGGGGAAACACCATATATTTT. Translated, it gives CASRPKGTGGNTIYF.

This clonotype was detected many times. CDR3 in amino acids: CASSPTGKNYGYTF. DNA for the CDR3: TGTGCCAGCTCACCAACGGGGAAGAACTATGGCTACACCTTC. The chain recombines TRBV18 with TRBJ1-2; D is unclear. The CDR3 loop spans 14 amino acids. V was pared by 2 bases and J by 2 bases, with 9 bases between. Germline lookup yields CDR1 KGHSH and CDR2 LQKENI.

This clonotype was seen ten or more times. V is TRBV20-1 and J is TRBJ2-5; possibly TRBD1 for D (6 bases). Trimming left V 4 bases short and J 0 bases short, with 15 bases between. Germline CDR1 DFQATT, CDR2 SNEGSKA (reference sequence). The CDR3 has 15 amino acids. DNA for the CDR3: TGCAGTGCTAAGGGACACCTGACTAACCAAGAGACCCAGTACTTC. Translating gives CSAKGHLTNQETQYF.

Sample share makes this clonotype medium-sized. CDR3 sequence (DNA): TGTGCCAGCATAATGGGGGATACGCAGTATTTT. Its translation: CASIMGDTQYF. The V gene is TRBV27, the J gene TRBJ2-3; D is unclear. Germline values: CDR1 MNHEY, CDR2 SMNVEV (reference sequence). The length of the CDR3 is 11 residues. V was pared by 7 bases and J by 6 bases, with 8 bases between.

This clonotype was counted at least ten times. The V call is TRBV13, the J call TRBJ2-7; possibly TRBD1 for D (6 bases). The CDR3 loop spans 14 amino acids. The V end was cut by 6 bases, the J end by 1 base, with 13 bases between. In germline, CDR1 is PRHDT, CDR2 FYEKMQ (reference sequence). CDR3 nucleotides: TGTGCCAGCAGTATCGACAGGCGGTCCTACGAGCAGTACTTC. This gives the protein CASSIDRRSYEQYF.

This chain links TRBV2 with TRBJ1-1; D uncertain. CDR1 and CDR2 from the germline V gene are SNHLY and FYNNEI. The CDR3 loop spans 13 amino acids. V was cut by 6 bases and J by 1 base, with 9 bases left in between. The CDR3: CASSREENTEAFF. The CDR3 region has the DNA TGTGCCAGCAGCAGAGAAGAGAACACTGAAGCTTTCTTT.

This clonotype was recorded many times. V gene TRBV10-3 combines with J gene TRBJ2-3; D is undetermined. CDR3 length equals 14 residues. V lost 5 bases to trimming and J lost 0 bases, with 9 bases between them. The germline V gene encodes CDR1 ENHRY and CDR2 SYGVKD. CDR3 sequence: CAISSWASTDTQYF. CDR3 DNA: TGTGCCATCAGTTCGTGGGCCAGCACAGATACGCAGTATTTT.

This clonotype is medium-sized. V gene TRBV29-1 combines with J gene TRBJ2-1, with 7 bases aligning to TRBD1. CDR1 is SQVTM and CDR2 is ANQGSEA in the germline V gene. The V gene end was trimmed by 6 bases and the J gene end by 4 bases; junction bases not matched to a gene: 9. CDR3 length: 14 amino acids. Here the CDR3 reads CSVDGTEGYNEQFF. CDR3 sequence (DNA): TGCAGCGTCGACGGGACAGAGGGATACAATGAGCAGTTCTTC.

This clonotype has a count of ten or more. The chain links TRBV15 to TRBJ1-2; D might be TRBD1 (5 bases). The CDR3 covers 15 residues. Germline lookup yields CDR1 LNHNV and CDR2 YYDKDF (reference sequence). Trimming took off 0 bases at V and 8 bases at J, with 16 bases between the two ends. The CDR3 loop reads CATSRDLIGTGGYTF. For the CDR3, the DNA is TGTGCCACCAGCAGAGATCTGATTGGAACAGGCGGCTACACCTTC.

As to this clonotype: A read error is the likely source, as a far larger clone sits one nucleotide away. The chain employs TRBV6-4 and TRBJ2-3, with 15 bases matching TRBD2. Trimming cost V 6 bases and J 3 bases; bases outside gene matches: 13. Germline assignment: CDR1 MRHNA and CDR2 SNTAGT. This CDR3 has 19 residues. The CDR3 DNA follows: TGTGCCAGCAGACTAGGGACTAGCGGGAGGTCCCAGAGGACAGATACGCAGTATTTT. Translation gives CASRLGTSGRSQRTDTQYF.

This clonotype is classed as medium-sized. The chain combines TRBV28 with TRBJ1-6; unclear D gene. The CDR3 is made up of 11 amino acids. CDR1 and CDR2 from the germline V gene are MDHEN and SYDVKM. V was trimmed by 8 bases and J by 7 bases, leaving 6 bases between them. Here the CDR3 DNA reads TGTGCCAGCGGATCGAATTCACCCCTCCACTTT. The encoded protein is CASGSNSPLHF.

The chain recombines TRBV20-1 with TRBJ2-1; 12 nucleotides align to TRBD1. The V segment lost 6 bases and the J segment 7 bases; nucleotides outside the gene matches: 10. The CDR3 has 15 amino acids. Germline V CDR1 and CDR2: DFQATT, SNEGSKA (reference sequence). This CDR3 reads CSAGDRGQEKNEQFF. In nucleotides, the CDR3 is TGCAGTGCGGGGGACAGGGGGCAAGAGAAAAATGAGCAGTTCTTC.

This clonotype has at least ten counts. A read error is likely here: a far larger clone is one base away. The chain employs TRBV6-4 and TRBJ1-6; no clear D. The CDR3 covers 13 residues. The germline CDR1 and CDR2 sequences are MRHNA and SNTAGT. Written as DNA, the CDR3 is TGTGCCAGCAGTCACTCGATAGGGAGATCCCTCCACTTT. This translates into CASSHSIGRSLHF.

Worth noting for this clonotype: One junction end does not reproduce the germline sequence, and a read error may be involved. The chain combines TRBV6-1 with TRBJ2-7; D may be TRBD2 (7 bases). Germline V gene data show CDR1 as MNHNS and CDR2 as SASEGT. The CDR3 is 13 residues long. The CDR3 region is CASTGGSLDEQCF. CDR3 DNA sequence: TGTGCCAGCACGGGGGGCTCGCTCGACGAGCAGTGCTTC.

This clonotype was observed many times. The J gene is TRBJ1-2, the V gene TRBV5-1; 10 bases agree with TRBD1. Germline CDR1 reads SGHRS; CDR2 reads YFSETQ. The CDR3 loop spans 14 amino acids. Trimming at V came to 5 bases and at J to 6 bases, leaving 7 bases not matched to a gene. CDR3: CASRSAGTGDGYTF. The CDR3 DNA sequence: TGCGCCAGCAGGTCGGCAGGGACAGGGGATGGCTACACCTTC.

The V and J genes are TRBV6-1 and TRBJ1-2; no definite D call. The V end was cut by 2 bases, the J end by 2 bases, with 9 bases between. The CDR3 consists of 14 residues. The germline V gene has CDR1 MNHNS and CDR2 SASEGT. The CDR3 DNA reads as TGTGCCAGCAGTGAATTCGGCATGAACTATGGCTACACCTTC. Residues: CASSEFGMNYGYTF.

The sample holds many counts of this clonotype. This rearrangement joins TRBV7-2 to TRBJ1-5, with 8 bases identical to TRBD1. With V trimmed by 4 bases and J by 6 bases, 5 bases remained unmatched. The CDR3 length is 14 residues. Germline assignment: CDR1 SGHTA and CDR2 FQGNSA. In nucleotides, the CDR3 is TGTGCCAGCAGCTCGGACAGGGCCGCTCAGCCCCAGCATTTT. Translation: CASSSDRAAQPQHF.

This clonotype was recorded only once. A much larger clone differs from this one at a single base, so this may be a read error. The genes are TRBV10-3 and TRBJ2-2; perhaps TRBD1 as D (6 bases). The germline gives CDR1 ENHRY, CDR2 SYGVKD. The CDR3 is 15 residues long. CDR3 region: CAISPPGRGTGEMFF. The CDR3, as DNA: TGTGCCATCAGTCCCCCAGGCAGGGGCACCGGGGAGATGTTTTTT.

The chain recombines TRBV28 with TRBJ2-7; no clear D. The CDR3 totals 15 residues. Trimming removed 2 bases at V and 12 bases at J, with 23 bases between. CDR1 and CDR2 from the germline V gene are MDHEN and SYDVKM. This chain's CDR3 is CASSLVHAKPVRRYF. CDR3 sequence (DNA): TGTGCCAGCAGTTTAGTCCACGCGAAACCGGTGAGGCGGTACTTC.

For this clonotype: A junction boundary mismatches the germline segment, possibly from a read error. The J gene is TRBJ2-1, the V gene TRBV6-5; TRBD2 is a possible D gene (5 bases). The germline V gene encodes CDR1 MNHEY and CDR2 SVGAGI. The CDR3 covers 15 residues. The CDR3, as DNA: TGTGCCAGCAATTACGGGGTCTCAAAACACAATGAGCAGTTCTTC. This encodes CASNYGVSKHNEQFF.

Regarding this clonotype: A far larger clone is one base from this, pointing to a likely read error. The gene calls are TRBV7-9 and TRBJ2-7, with 8 bases lining up with TRBD2. With 7 bases clipped from V and 5 bases from J, the junction kept 13 bases outside the gene matches. The CDR3 extends over 15 amino acids. CDR1 and CDR2 (germline): SEHNR, FQNEAQ (reference sequence). CDR3 residues: CASIPFYAGGNEQYF. The DNA for the CDR3 is TGTGCCAGCATCCCATTCTATGCGGGGGGTAACGAGCAGTACTTC.

This clonotype came up many times. CDR3 residues: CASADRGPYEQYF. CDR3 DNA sequence: TGTGCCAGCGCAGACAGGGGGCCCTACGAGCAGTACTTC. The chain uses TRBV6-4 and TRBJ2-7; 10 bases are shared with TRBD1. This CDR3 is built from 13 residues. Germline lookup yields CDR1 MRHNA and CDR2 SNTAGT. Trimming removed 8 bases from V and 2 bases from J; junction bases left unmatched: 3.

The gene calls are TRBV12-3 or TRBV12-4 and TRBJ2-5; a possible D gene is TRBD2 (6 bases). This CDR3 contains 14 residues. The V end lost 7 bases, the J end lost 5 bases, and 17 bases lay between the germline ends. The CDR3 region has the DNA TGTGCCAGCATCCCCTTAGCGGCTTGGGAGACCCAGTACTTC. Its protein product is CASIPLAAWETQYF.

On this clonotype: A far bigger clonotype differs at one base, so this is likely a read error. The chain has TRBV6-9 and TRBJ2-1, with D maybe TRBD1 (6 bases). Germline CDR1 reads MNHGY; CDR2 reads SVAAGI. The length of the CDR3 is 20 residues. The chain's CDR3 is CASSYSESTSRGSSYNERFF. The CDR3 coding sequence is TGTGCCAGCAGTTACTCAGAATCCACCTCAAGGGGGTCGTCGTACAATGAGCGGTTCTTC.

The chain links TRBV6-1 to TRBJ2-2; tentative D call: TRBD2 (5 bases). The V end lost 5 bases, the J end lost 6 bases, and 16 bases lay between the germline ends. CDR3 length equals 15 residues. Germline values: CDR1 MNHNS, CDR2 SASEGT. CDR3 nucleotides: TGTGCCAGCAGTAACCTGGAACTGGGAGCCGGGGAGCTGTTTTTT. It yields the protein CASSNLELGAGELFF.